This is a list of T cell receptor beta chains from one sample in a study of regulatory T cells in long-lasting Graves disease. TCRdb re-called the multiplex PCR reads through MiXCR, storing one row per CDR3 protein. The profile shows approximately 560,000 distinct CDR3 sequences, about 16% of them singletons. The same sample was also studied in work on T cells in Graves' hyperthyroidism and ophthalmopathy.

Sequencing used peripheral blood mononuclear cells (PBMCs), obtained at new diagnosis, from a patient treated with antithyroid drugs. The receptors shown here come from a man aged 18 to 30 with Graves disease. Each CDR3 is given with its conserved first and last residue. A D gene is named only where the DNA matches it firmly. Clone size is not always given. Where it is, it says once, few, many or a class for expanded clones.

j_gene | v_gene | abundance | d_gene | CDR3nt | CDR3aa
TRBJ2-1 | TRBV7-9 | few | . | TGTGCCAGCAGCCGGGAGAGAGATGAGCAGTTCTTC | CASSRERDEQFF
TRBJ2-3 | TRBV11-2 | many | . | TGTGCCAGCAGCCCCATAGCGGCTTATACGCAGTATTTT | CASSPIAAYTQYF
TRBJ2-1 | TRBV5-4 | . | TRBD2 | TGTGCCAGCAGCTTACCGGGACTAGCGGGAGTACAAGATGAGCAGTTCTTC | CASSLPGLAGVQDEQFF
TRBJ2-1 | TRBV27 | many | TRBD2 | TGTGCCAGCAGTTTAGGGACTAGCGGAGACAATGAGCAGTTCTTC | CASSLGTSGDNEQFF
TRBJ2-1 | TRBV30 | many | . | TGTGCCTGGAGACGGCGGCCGTACAATGAGCAGTTCTTC | CAWRRRPYNEQFF
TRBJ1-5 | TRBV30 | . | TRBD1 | TGTGCCTGTAGTGACAGGGAGTATCAGCCCCAGCATTTT | CACSDREYQPQHF
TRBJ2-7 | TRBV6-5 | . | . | TGTGCCAGCAGTTCTTCTGGCCTGCGGGGCGAAAATAACGAGCAGTACTTC | CASSSSGLRGENNEQYF
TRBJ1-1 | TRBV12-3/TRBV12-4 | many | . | TGTGCCAGCAGTTTTAGGAGGAACACTGAAGCTTTCTTT | CASSFRRNTEAFF
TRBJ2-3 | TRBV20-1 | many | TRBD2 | TGCAGTGCGCCCTCCGCGGGGACTAGCCCAGATACGCAGTATTTT | CSAPSAGTSPDTQYF
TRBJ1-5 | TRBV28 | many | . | TGTGCCAGCAGCCCCGAGGCAGGCGGTCAGCCCCAGCATTTT | CASSPEAGGQPQHF
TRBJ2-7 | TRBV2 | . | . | TGTGCCAGCAAGGGCCTGGACGACGAGCAGTACTTC | CASKGLDDEQYF
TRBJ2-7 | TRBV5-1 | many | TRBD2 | TGCGCCAGCCGGCATGGGGGGGCCTACGAGCAGTACTTC | CASRHGGAYEQYF
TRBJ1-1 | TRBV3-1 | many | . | TGTGCCAGCAGCCAAGATAGCGGGAACACTGAAGCTTTCTTT | CASSQDSGNTEAFF
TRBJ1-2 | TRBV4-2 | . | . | TGTGCCAGCAGCCAAGATCGGGAAATTCACTATGGCTACACCTTC | CASSQDREIHYGYTF
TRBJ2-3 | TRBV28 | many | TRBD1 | TGTGCCAGCAGTTACAGGGGTTTGGAGATCGGTACGCAGTATTTT | CASSYRGLEIGTQYF
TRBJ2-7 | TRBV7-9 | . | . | TGTGCCAGCAGCCCTAACAGTCTTGGCGAGCAGTACTTC | CASSPNSLGEQYF
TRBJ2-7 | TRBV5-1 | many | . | TGCGCCAGCAGCTTGGTAGGCAGCCTCTCCTACGAGCAGTACTTC | CASSLVGSLSYEQYF
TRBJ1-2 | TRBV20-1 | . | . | TGCAGTGCTTTCGACAGCTCTAACTATGGCTACACCTTC | CSAFDSSNYGYTF
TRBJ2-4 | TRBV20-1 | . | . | TGCAGTGCTAGAGACAACCCGGCGGGCCGATTAAAAAACATTCAGTACTTC | CSARDNPAGRLKNIQYF
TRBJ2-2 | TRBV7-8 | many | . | TGTGCCAGCAGCTCCTTGGGGGGCACCGGGGAGCTGTTTTTT | CASSSLGGTGELFF
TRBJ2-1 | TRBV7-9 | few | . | TGTGCCAGCAGCTCTAGGTGGAATGAGCAGTTCTTC | CASSSRWNEQFF
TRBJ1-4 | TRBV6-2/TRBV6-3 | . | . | TGTGCCAGCAGTCTGGGCAGGGAACTGTTTTTT | CASSLGRELFF
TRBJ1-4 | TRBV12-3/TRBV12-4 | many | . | TGTGCCAGCAGTTCTGACACTAGGGGCGAAAAACTGTTTTTT | CASSSDTRGEKLFF